This TCR beta chain was recorded in a study of T cells in Graves' hyperthyroidism and ophthalmopathy. The patients, who ranged from 18 to 65 in age, presented with newly diagnosed hyperthyroidism lasting under 2 months. Investigators excluded patients with uncontrolled infection, other autoimmune disease, pregnancy or lactation. The count of this clonotype is one. No antigen is known for it. There are 17 residues in the CDR3. The V gene lost 6 bases and the J gene lost 0 bases, with 18 bases spanning the gap. Researchers took RNA transcripts and amplified the TCR beta CDR3 regions from them. HTBI primers drove first-round RT-PCR of the TCR CDR3. MiXCR, run by TCRdb on the multiplex PCR reads, gives a single entry per CDR3 protein. Seen here are approximately 720,000 distinct CDR3 sequences, roughly a sixth observed once, and the top ten hold over 15%. Study results and caveats: Ophthalmopathy was identified by the model a median 6.5 months ahead of onset.

This chain connects TRBV12-3 or TRBV12-4 to TRBJ1-3; TRBD1 is a possible D gene (6 bases). The clonotype comes from a woman in her fifties or sixties with Graves' hyperthyroidism that later progressed to Graves' ophthalmopathy. The sample taken for sequencing was blood. The CDR3, as DNA: TGTGCCAGCAGCAAAGTTACAAGGGGGGCCTCTGGAAACACCATATATTTT. This encodes CASSKVTRGASGNTIYF.